Detailed here is one T cell receptor beta chain. Antigen: not known. The germline gives CDR1 SGDLS, CDR2 YYNGEE. This CDR3 region has 15 residues. The ends were cut back, 0 bases at V and 4 bases at J, with 13 bases in the middle. This specimen comes from a study of identical twins. Study-wide points: Insertions ran lower in abundant cord blood beta clonotypes, though not in memory repertoires. The study found excess low generation probability among twin-shared out-of-frame alpha sequences. Researchers reported weaker excess twin sharing in beta out-of-frame sequences.

Template switching introduced a universal primer site, and the cDNA bore unique molecular identifiers. TCRdb re-derived calls from the 5' RACE reads in MiXCR, one entry per CDR3 protein. The table has more than 250,000 distinct CDR3 sequences, roughly 8.6% seen once. The same sample was also used in a study of yellow fever vaccine responses in identical twins.

The sequenced sample consisted of memory (CD45RO+) T cells sorted from blood. The clonotype was recovered from a woman aged 18-29 years in good health. V usage is TRBV9 and J usage is TRBJ1-1; D not resolved. CDR3 residues: CASSVDMGSGTEAFF. DNA of the CDR3: TGTGCCAGCAGCGTAGATATGGGGAGTGGCACTGAAGCTTTCTTT.